The clone carrying this TCR beta chain showed up many times. The entry originates in a study of low-dose radiotherapy and immunotherapy resistance in tumors. The germline V gene encodes CDR1 SGHRS and CDR2 YFSETQ. The CDR3 runs 15 residues. Unmatched junction bases numbered 8, after V lost 4 bases and J lost 3 bases. Time point specified: before trial treatment. TRAV- and TRBV-specific primers, spanning alpha and beta chains, primed first-strand cDNA. It was with a constant-region primer and a V-primer adapter that TCRs were amplified over approximately 20 PCR cycles. TCRdb reprocessed the reads with MiXCR, giving one entry per CDR3 protein. The sample shows around 83,000 distinct CDR3 sequences, 15% to 20% of them seen only once.

The chain uses TRBV5-1 and TRBJ2-7, with 9 bases aligning to TRBD1. The source material was PBMCs, sampled before treatment. This clonotype was obtained from a male donor with prostate cancer. The CDR3 nucleotides are TGCGCCAGCAGCCCGACCGGGACAGGGCGCTACGAGCAGTACTTC. It is translated as CASSPTGTGRYEQYF.